This T cell receptor (beta chain) is drawn from a study of beta chain features in type 1 diabetes. In the study overall: Similarity in age, gender and cell yields was seen between patients and healthy donors. All samples together contributed more than 90,000,000 sorted cells for examination.

A word on this clone: Its antigen is unknown.

Sequenced material consisted of expressed TCRB transcripts (all of the isolated RNA was reverse transcribed). Sequencing was performed with immunoSEQ multiplex PCR; in TCRdb, only in-frame clones are kept and a portion is missing. The data hold 25,000 to 30,000 clones, with 65% observed a single time. Findings and limits, study-wide: At VDJ recombination sites, type 1 diabetes patients had fewer insertions and more deleted nucleotides. Moderately but significantly shorter TCRB CDR3s were found in Type 1 diabetes patients in all four CD4+ subsets. TCRB repertoires of naive, central memory and Treg cells appeared more similar among patients than among healthy donors.

The TCR originated in a woman aged 25 to 45 with type 1 diabetes. The sequencing input was Tregs from blood.

The CDR3 DNA sequence: TGCAGCGTTCAGACAGGTTCGGTCGATCAGCCCCAGCATTTT. Its translation is CSVQTGSVDQPQHF. This chain uses TRBV29-1 with TRBJ1-5; maybe TRBD1 (6 bases). Per germline, CDR1 SQVTM and CDR2 ANQGSEA. CDR3 length: 14 amino acids. With 5 bases removed from V and 5 bases from J, the gap between germline ends came to 16 bases.